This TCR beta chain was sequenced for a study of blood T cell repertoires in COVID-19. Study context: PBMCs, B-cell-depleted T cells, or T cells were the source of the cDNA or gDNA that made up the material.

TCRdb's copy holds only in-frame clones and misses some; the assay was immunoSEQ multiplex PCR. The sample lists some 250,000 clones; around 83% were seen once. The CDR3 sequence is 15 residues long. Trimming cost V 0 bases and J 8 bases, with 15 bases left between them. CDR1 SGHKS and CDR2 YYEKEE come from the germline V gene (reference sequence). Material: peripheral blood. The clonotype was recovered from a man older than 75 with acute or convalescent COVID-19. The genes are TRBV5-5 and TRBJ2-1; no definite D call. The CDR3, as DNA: TGTGCCAGCAGCTTGGGCAGACAACTGAGCCATGAGCAGTTCTTC. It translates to CASSLGRQLSHEQFF. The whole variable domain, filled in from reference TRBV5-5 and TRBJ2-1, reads DAGVTQSPTHLIKTRGQQVTLRCSPISGHKSVSWYQQVLGQGPQFIFQYYEKEERGRGNFPDRFSARQFPNYSSELNVNALLLGDSALYLCASSLGRQLSHEQFFGPGTRLTVL.